The present T cell receptor (beta chain) was sequenced within a study of beta chain features in type 1 diabetes. Broader study findings: TCRB CDR3 length was moderately but significantly reduced in all four CD4+ subsets of Type 1 diabetes patients. Shorter templates might be favored by PCR, and equally so in patients and in controls.

Expressed TCRB transcripts got sequenced, as all isolated RNA was reverse transcribed. This table comes from immunoSEQ multiplex PCR, and its TCRdb copy is limited to in-frame clones, with some not included. The sample has about 180,000 clones; about 8% are singletons. The CDR3 is 15 residues long. Germline CDR1 is SGHTA and CDR2 is FQGNSA. Trimming left V 1 base short and J 5 bases short, with 12 bases between. The table lists this clone with a few counts. The antigen is not known. Each of the CD4+ naive, central memory, regulatory and stem cell-like memory populations was sorted via CD45RO/CCR7/CD25/CD127/CD95/CD27.

This sequence was found in a woman between 40 and 55 years old with type 1 diabetes. V usage is TRBV7-2 and J usage is TRBJ1-5; D call uncertain. The sequenced material came from central memory CD4+ T cells from blood. In nucleotides, the CDR3 is TGTGCCAGCAGCTTAGTACGACAACTTGATCAGCCCCAGCATTTT. This translates into CASSLVRQLDQPQHF.